The rows below give T cell receptor beta chains drawn from one sample of a study of identical twins. One entry per CDR3 protein, called by TCRdb with MiXCR from the 5' RACE reads. Among 550,000 to 700,000 distinct CDR3 sequences, 9.5% to 10% were seen once, and the ten largest hold roughly 3%. A further study also used this sample, focusing on yellow fever vaccine responses in identical twins.

The material sequenced was PBMCs. Receptors originate from a woman between 18 and 30 years old in good health. Each CDR3 is given with its conserved first and last residue. The D gene is left open where the match is weak. Part of the rows lack a size; the others show once, few, many or a class for expanded clones.

D	size	V	J	CDR3	DNA
NA	many	TRBV20-1	TRBJ2-3	CSARGERVADTQYF	TGCAGTGCTCGAGGGGAAAGGGTGGCAGATACGCAGTATTTT
NA	NA	TRBV3-1	TRBJ2-7	CASSQGLTNGEQYF	TGTGCCAGCAGCCAAGGATTGACTAATGGGGAGCAGTACTTC
NA	many	TRBV14	TRBJ1-3	CASSQDLGTLGNTIYF	TGTGCCAGCAGCCAAGATCTCGGGACATTAGGAAACACCATATATTTT
NA	NA	TRBV6-2/TRBV6-3	TRBJ2-7	CASSSRLKDYEQYF	TGTGCCAGCAGTTCGAGACTGAAAGACTACGAGCAGTACTTC
NA	NA	TRBV2	TRBJ2-6	CASSGRTGIISGANVLTF	TGTGCCAGCAGTGGTAGAACTGGGATCATCTCTGGGGCCAACGTCCTGACTTTC
TRBD2	few	TRBV2	TRBJ2-1	CASRDRGGWGEQFF	TGTGCCAGCAGGGACCGGGGGGGCTGGGGTGAGCAGTTCTTC
NA	few	TRBV4-2	TRBJ2-1	CASSPALGANEQFF	TGTGCCAGCAGCCCTGCGCTGGGTGCCAATGAGCAGTTCTTC
NA	NA	TRBV5-6	TRBJ2-3	CASSLVLASEFTDTQYF	TGTGCCAGCAGCTTGGTTCTGGCTAGCGAATTCACAGATACGCAGTATTTT
NA	many	TRBV3-1	TRBJ1-1	CASSKVGGTEAFF	TGTGCCAGCAGCAAGGTAGGGGGGACTGAAGCTTTCTTT
NA	NA	TRBV5-1	TRBJ2-6	CASGKNTGSGANVLTF	TGCGCCAGCGGCAAAAATACAGGGTCTGGGGCCAACGTCCTGACTTTC
NA	many	TRBV9	TRBJ2-5	CASSVARGQETQYF	TGTGCCAGCAGCGTAGCCAGAGGACAAGAGACCCAGTACTTC
TRBD2	NA	TRBV7-2	TRBJ2-1	CASSTSGGARIEQFF	TGTGCCAGCAGCACAAGCGGGGGGGCCCGGATTGAGCAGTTCTTC
TRBD1	many	TRBV12-3/TRBV12-4	TRBJ2-7	CASSITTGANEQYF	TGTGCCAGCAGCATTACGACAGGGGCCAACGAGCAGTACTTC
TRBD2	many	TRBV20-1	TRBJ2-1	CSASEAGGYNEQFF	TGCAGTGCTAGCGAAGCGGGGGGCTACAATGAGCAGTTCTTC
NA	few	TRBV20-1	TRBJ2-3	CSARDLWGRGDTDTQYF	TGCAGTGCTAGAGATTTGTGGGGCCGGGGAGACACAGATACGCAGTATTTT
TRBD2	NA	TRBV5-1	TRBJ2-2	CASSLLAGDSGELFF	TGCGCCAGCAGCTTACTAGCGGGAGATTCCGGGGAGCTGTTTTTT
TRBD2	few	TRBV10-3	TRBJ2-2	CAISPSGGANTGELFF	TGTGCCATCAGCCCTAGCGGGGGGGCTAACACCGGGGAGCTGTTTTTT
NA	few	TRBV5-1	TRBJ2-7	CASSLMGPTYEQYF	TGCGCCAGCAGCTTGATGGGACCGACCTACGAGCAGTACTTC
NA	many	TRBV28	TRBJ2-1	CASSLLDNNEQFF	TGTGCCAGCAGTTTATTGGACAACAATGAGCAGTTCTTC
NA	few	TRBV6-1	TRBJ2-7	CASSGGNPDEQYF	TGTGCCAGCAGTGGCGGGAACCCCGACGAGCAGTACTTC
NA	few	TRBV20-1	TRBJ2-5	CSARDSGKETQYF	TGCAGTGCTAGAGATTCAGGGAAAGAGACCCAGTACTTC
NA	many	TRBV27	TRBJ2-1	CASSLTGAGGEQFF	TGTGCCAGCAGTTTGACCGGGGCCGGGGGTGAGCAGTTCTTC
TRBD1	few	TRBV2	TRBJ2-1	CASRAGTGSDEQFF	TGTGCCAGCAGAGCCGGGACAGGGAGCGATGAGCAGTTCTTC
NA	few	TRBV7-2	TRBJ1-5	CASSLDLANQPQHF	TGTGCCAGCAGCTTAGATCTTGCCAATCAGCCCCAGCATTTT
NA	many	TRBV20-1	TRBJ2-5	CSATGERQETQYF	TGCAGTGCTACAGGGGAAAGACAAGAGACCCAGTACTTC
TRBD1	NA	TRBV6-2/TRBV6-3	TRBJ2-7	CASSYFWTGNHEQYF	TGTGCCAGCAGTTACTTCTGGACAGGGAACCACGAGCAGTACTTC
TRBD2	NA	TRBV7-6	TRBJ2-1	CASSPRLGTSGSYNEQFF	TGTGCCAGCAGCCCTAGATTAGGGACTAGCGGGAGCTACAATGAGCAGTTCTTC
NA	many	TRBV7-9	TRBJ2-7	CASRPVYEQYF	TGTGCCAGCAGGCCTGTCTACGAGCAGTACTTC
NA	few	TRBV7-2	TRBJ2-3	CASRDSGTDTQYF	TGTGCCAGCAGGGATAGTGGGACAGATACGCAGTATTTT
NA	NA	TRBV7-2	TRBJ2-3	CASSLAGGGSDTQYF	TGTGCCAGCAGCTTAGCGGGAGGGGGGTCAGATACGCAGTATTTT
TRBD2	few	TRBV27	TRBJ2-3	CASALASGVREYTQYF	TGTGCCAGCGCCTTGGCTAGCGGGGTTCGTGAATATACGCAGTATTTT
TRBD2	many	TRBV29-1	TRBJ2-7	CSVGTSSYEQYF	TGCAGCGTTGGGACTAGCAGCTACGAGCAGTACTTC
NA	many	TRBV5-1	TRBJ2-2	CASSPGGAFSGELFF	TGCGCCAGCAGCCCGGGCGGGGCGTTTTCCGGGGAGCTGTTTTTT
TRBD1	NA	TRBV29-1	TRBJ2-7	CSVLGQGRLYEQYF	TGCAGCGTTTTAGGACAGGGTAGACTTTACGAGCAGTACTTC
TRBD1	many	TRBV20-1	TRBJ1-5	CSARGDRLNQPQHF	TGCAGTGCTAGGGGGGACAGACTTAATCAGCCCCAGCATTTT
NA	many	TRBV25-1	TRBJ2-1	CASSEGGGSTITSF	TGTGCCAGCAGTGAGGGGGGAGGAAGCACAATCACTTCTTTC
TRBD2	NA	TRBV29-1	TRBJ2-1	CSVGSGSSYNEQFF	TGCAGCGTTGGAAGCGGGAGTTCCTACAATGAGCAGTTCTTC
NA	few	TRBV20-1	TRBJ2-1	CSARDRLGINF	TGCAGTGCTAGAGATCGACTAGGTATAAATTTC
NA	many	TRBV5-5	TRBJ1-3	CASSRDIGNTIYF	TGTGCCAGCAGCCGGGACATTGGAAACACCATATATTTT
TRBD1	few	TRBV12-3/TRBV12-4	TRBJ2-1	CASSIDGQGSSYNEQFF	TGTGCCAGCAGTATAGACGGACAGGGTAGCTCCTACAATGAGCAGTTCTTC
TRBD2	many	TRBV7-9	TRBJ2-7	CASSPSGGGLEQYF	TGTGCCAGCAGCCCGAGCGGGGGAGGTCTCGAGCAGTACTTC
NA	NA	TRBV27	TRBJ2-7	CASSRQRGALFEQYF	TGTGCCAGCAGCCGCCAGAGGGGGGCCCTTTTCGAGCAGTACTTC
NA	many	TRBV29-1	TRBJ2-1	CSVKSPGWGDEQFF	TGCAGCGTCAAATCTCCCGGGTGGGGCGATGAGCAGTTCTTC
NA	many	TRBV6-4	TRBJ2-3	CASSPPNRDSADTQYF	TGTGCCAGCAGCCCACCTAACAGGGATTCAGCAGATACGCAGTATTTT
TRBD2	NA	TRBV7-6	TRBJ2-1	CASSSPGLAGRNEQFF	TGTGCCAGCAGCTCCCCGGGACTAGCGGGACGCAATGAGCAGTTCTTC
NA	many	TRBV6-5	TRBJ2-7	CASSYRGRRDEQYF	TGTGCCAGCAGTTATAGGGGGCGGAGGGACGAGCAGTACTTC
TRBD1	many	TRBV12-3/TRBV12-4	TRBJ2-7	CASRPRGQSYEQYF	TGTGCCAGCAGGCCCAGGGGGCAATCCTACGAGCAGTACTTC
NA	many	TRBV20-1	TRBJ2-2	CSARDYSGSNTGELFF	TGCAGTGCTAGAGATTATTCGGGTTCGAACACCGGGGAGCTGTTTTTT
TRBD1	few	TRBV7-9	TRBJ1-4	CASRRQGRGEKLFF	TGTGCCAGCAGAAGACAGGGTCGGGGGGAAAAACTGTTTTTT
NA	NA	TRBV2	TRBJ1-1	CASSDAGNTEAFF	TGTGCCAGCAGTGATGCGGGGAACACTGAAGCTTTCTTT
NA	NA	TRBV11-2	TRBJ2-3	CASARDTQYF	TGTGCCAGCGCCAGGGATACGCAGTATTTT
TRBD1	NA	TRBV12-3/TRBV12-4	TRBJ2-7	CASGPDRTYEQYF	TGTGCCAGCGGCCCGGACAGGACCTACGAGCAGTACTTC